There are many counts of the clone carrying this TCR beta chain. Time point described: sample taken at primary tumor resection. Whole RNA obtained from tumor, nontumor lung or frozen PBMC underwent sequencing without sorting. The V gene lost 4 bases and the J gene lost 2 bases, with 12 bases spanning the gap. CDR1 and CDR2 (germline): DFQATT, SNEGSKA (reference sequence). This CDR3 contains 13 residues. TCRdb processed the 5' RACE reads anew with MiXCR; each CDR3 protein has one entry. The table lists about 13,000 distinct CDR3 sequences, roughly 9.1% of them singletons. This record belongs to a study of spatial heterogeneity in lung cancer.

The TCR originated in a male donor with early-stage non-small cell lung cancer. The source was PBMCs, collected at surgery. The chain employs TRBV20-1 and TRBJ2-7; unclear D gene. The CDR3 is CSAMLSLAYEQYF. The CDR3 DNA sequence: TGCAGTGCTATGTTAAGCTTAGCCTACGAGCAGTACTTC.